The 12 T cell receptor beta chains in this list originate from one sample, sequenced in a study of T cells in Graves' hyperthyroidism and ophthalmopathy. RNA transcripts gave rise to amplified TCR beta CDR3 regions. First-round RT-PCR with HTBI primers amplified the TCR CDR3 region. One entry per CDR3 protein, called by TCRdb with MiXCR from the multiplex PCR reads. This table has 650,000 to 850,000 distinct CDR3 sequences, around a sixth appearing once. Sequencing was performed on blood. All receptors derive from a woman between 50 and 59 years old with Graves' hyperthyroidism that later progressed to Graves' ophthalmopathy.

This clonotype was observed a few times. The V and J genes are TRBV9 and TRBJ1-1, with D uncertain. The length of the CDR3 is 15 residues. V was pared by 0 bases and J by 1 base, with 10 bases between. Germline CDR1 SGDLS, CDR2 YYNGEE. CDR3 loop: CASSVAGGSNTEAFF. The CDR3 nucleotides are TGTGCCAGCAGCGTAGCTGGAGGATCGAACACTGAAGCTTTCTTT.

This clonotype was found many times. This chain uses TRBV7-9 with TRBJ1-1; the D gene is possibly TRBD1 (6 bases). CDR1 and CDR2 from the germline V gene are SEHNR and FQNEAQ (reference sequence). V lost 0 bases to trimming and J lost 6 bases, with 20 bases between them. This CDR3 region has 17 residues. CDR3 DNA: TGTGCCAGCAGCTTAGCGGGGGGGGGCAGGACCCCTGCTGAAGCTTTCTTT. This codes for CASSLAGGGRTPAEAFF.

This clonotype came up a few times. The CDR3 sequence: CASGDSISQPQHF. Written as DNA, the CDR3 is TGTGCCAGCGGAGACAGCATCAGTCAGCCCCAGCATTTT. The V gene is TRBV2, the J gene TRBJ1-5; a possible D gene is TRBD1 (5 bases). Germline values: CDR1 SNHLY, CDR2 FYNNEI. V lost 8 bases to trimming and J lost 6 bases, with 14 bases between them. This CDR3 region has 13 residues.

In this sample, this clonotype turned up many times. The V call is TRBV12-3 or TRBV12-4, the J call TRBJ2-5; D perhaps matches TRBD2 (7 bases). The CDR3 runs to 15 residues. V was trimmed by 5 bases and J by 1 base, leaving 14 bases between them. DNA of the CDR3: TGTGCCAGCAGTCCCACCGGGGGGCCCCAAGAGACCCAGTACTTC. This encodes CASSPTGGPQETQYF.

The chain recombines TRBV4-1 with TRBJ1-2; D uncertain. CDR1 MGHRA and CDR2 YSYEKL come from the germline V gene. Trimming took 0 bases from V and 4 from J, leaving 9 bases between them. The CDR3 consists of 14 residues. The CDR3 is CASSQDRGTYGYTF. CDR3 DNA: TGCGCCAGCAGCCAAGATCGTGGAACCTATGGCTACACCTTC.

The chain joins TRBV12-3 or TRBV12-4 to TRBJ2-3; D call uncertain. V gave up 7 bases and J gave up 2 bases, with 10 bases separating them. CDR3 length equals 13 residues. CDR3 DNA sequence: TGTGCCAGCAAATTAGGCGTCACAGATACGCAGTATTTT. This gives the protein CASKLGVTDTQYF.

The table lists this clonotype with many counts. The V gene is TRBV7-9, the J gene TRBJ2-1; D may match TRBD1 or TRBD2 (5 bases each). The CDR3 is made up of 17 amino acids. Trimming stripped 5 bases from V and 5 bases from J, with 22 bases between. The germline CDR1 and CDR2 sequences are SEHNR and FQNEAQ (reference sequence). As DNA, the CDR3 is TGTGCCAGCAGCGTACCCCCGGGACCCCCTCAAGACAATGAGCAGTTCTTC. Amino acid sequence: CASSVPPGPPQDNEQFF.

This chain connects TRBV11-3 to TRBJ2-2; D not certain. CDR1 is SGHNT, CDR2 YENEEA, per germline. V lost 5 bases and J lost 7, with 11 bases in between. The CDR3 loop spans 13 amino acids. CDR3 residues: CASSVNIGGELFF. The CDR3 nucleotides read TGTGCCAGCAGCGTAAATATAGGCGGGGAGCTGTTTTTT. Looking up the rest from reference TRBV11-3 and TRBJ2-2 gives the full variable domain: EAGVVQSPRYKIIEKKQPVAFWCNPISGHNTLYWYLQNLGQGPELLIRYENEEAVDDSQLPKDRFSAERLKGVDSTLKIQPAELGDSAVYLCASSVNIGGELFFGEGSRLTVL.

This clonotype was seen a handful of times. The chain employs TRBV20-1 and TRBJ2-7; the D gene is possibly TRBD2 (7 bases). Germline V gene lookup returns CDR1 DFQATT and CDR2 SNEGSKA (reference sequence). The CDR3 loop spans 16 amino acids. Trimming removed 0 bases from V and 1 base from J, with 16 bases in between. The CDR3 nucleotides are TGCAGTGCTAGAGATCTGGACGGGGGGCCGTCCTACGAGCAGTACTTC. Amino acid sequence: CSARDLDGGPSYEQYF.

This clonotype was found many times. The chain joins TRBV3-1 to TRBJ2-7, with D perhaps being TRBD1 or TRBD2 (5 bases each). The CDR3 spans 14 residues. The V gene's germline CDR1 is LGHDT and CDR2 YNNKEL (reference sequence). Trimming cost V 7 bases and J 2 bases, with 15 bases left between them. The CDR3 loop reads CASTPPGTTYEQYF. In nucleotides, the CDR3 is TGTGCCAGCACCCCTCCGGGGACGACCTACGAGCAGTACTTC.

This clonotype was recorded at least ten times. This chain uses TRBV20-1 with TRBJ1-6; perhaps TRBD1 as D (6 bases). CDR1 is DFQATT and CDR2 is SNEGSKA in the germline V gene (reference sequence). The V and J ends lost 1 base and 9 bases respectively, with 19 bases between them. The CDR3 is 16 amino acids. In DNA form, the CDR3 reads TGCAGTGCTAGAGGCACGATCAAGACAGGCAGTTCACCCCTCCACTTT. Translating gives CSARGTIKTGSSPLHF.

With respect to this clonotype: An end of the junction differs from the germline gene, which may be a read error. The rearrangement joins TRBV25-1 to TRBJ1-6, with 9 bases identical to TRBD1. The germline V gene encodes CDR1 MGHDK and CDR2 SYGVNS. CDR3 size: 15 residues. The CDR3 coding sequence is TGTGCCAGCCTCCCCGAAGGACAGGGGAATTCGCCCCTCCACTTT. Translated: CASLPEGQGNSPLHF.